Sequencing of this TCR beta chain was carried out in a study of T-cell reconstitution after alpha-beta-depleted transplantation in children. Study-wide points: Expanded clones from the graft, numbering several hundred, reportedly supplied alpha-beta T cells about two months after transplant. T-cell counts and diversity at one year post-transplant came mainly from newly produced T cells.

This clonotype was recorded a few times. No antigen is known for it. A library of TCRbeta sequences, prepared with unique molecular identifiers, was generated. TCRdb redid the calling of the PCR reads with MiXCR, one entry per CDR3 protein. This table holds 550,000 to 800,000 distinct CDR3 sequences, around 12% found once. Germline V lookup: CDR1 LNHNV, CDR2 YYDKDF (reference sequence). Trimming at V came to 0 bases and at J to 2 bases, leaving 13 bases not matched to a gene. The CDR3 spans 19 residues. The TCR originated in a girl aged 2 to 10 with congenital amegakaryocytic thrombocytopenia, due to receive a stem cell transplant. Sequenced material: PBMCs, taken before TCRalphabeta/CD19-depleted stem cell transplant. The gene calls are TRBV15 and TRBJ2-3; TRBD2 matches at 8 bases. In DNA, the CDR3 is TGTGCCACCAGCAGAGATCCCCCCTTAGCGGGATTGAACACAGATACGCAGTATTTT. Protein: CATSRDPPLAGLNTDTQYF.